Listed below are T cell receptor beta chains from one sample, sequenced in a study of T-cell reconstitution after alpha-beta-depleted transplantation in children. TCRdb re-analysed the PCR reads in MiXCR, keeping a single row per CDR3 protein. The sample includes 200,000 to 300,000 distinct CDR3 sequences, around 12% of them seen just once. Sequencing used PBMCs from the stem cell graft donor, obtained from the stem cell graft. These receptors all stem from a human donor who donated a stem cell graft to a child with acute lymphoblastic leukemia. Both conserved end residues are part of each CDR3. Each record gives: V gene, D gene, J gene, clone size, CDR3 length, CDR3 DNA, CDR3 protein. A D gene is named only where the DNA matches it firmly. Size tells how often a clone was seen (once, few, many) or the class of an expanded clone, and some rows leave it out.

>TRBV28|.|TRBJ2-7|many|14
TGTGCCAGCAGGGCATTCACAGGGCTCTACGAGCAGTACTTC
CASRAFTGLYEQYF
>TRBV7-2|.|TRBJ2-7|many|16
TGTGCCAGCAGCCCCTTCGCCGGGCAGATCTCCTACGAGCAGTACTTC
CASSPFAGQISYEQYF
>TRBV20-1|TRBD2|TRBJ2-3|few|18
TGCAGTGCTAGTGGTGACGCGGGAGGGCCTTGGCACGCAGATACGCAGTATTTT
CSASGDAGGPWHADTQYF
>TRBV6-1|TRBD1|TRBJ1-6|many|15
TGTGCCAGCAGTAGAACCGGGACAGGGAATTCACCCCTCCACTTT
CASSRTGTGNSPLHF
>TRBV6-2/TRBV6-3|.|TRBJ1-5|many|14
TGTGCCAGCAGTTACTCCAGGGAGCTCCAGCCCCAGCATTTT
CASSYSRELQPQHF
>TRBV5-6|.|TRBJ1-3|few|12
TGTGCCAGCGGGGTTCCTCCTGGCACCATATATTTT
CASGVPPGTIYF
>TRBV5-1|.|TRBJ1-3|.|16
TGCGCCAGCAGCTTCGGCCTGGACCACTCTGGAAACACCATATATTTT
CASSFGLDHSGNTIYF
>TRBV20-1|.|TRBJ2-3|many|14
TGCAGTGCTAGACCCCCCCAGGGGTCAGATACGCAGTATTTT
CSARPPQGSDTQYF
>TRBV4-3|.|TRBJ2-1|many|17
TGCGCCAGCAGCCAAGATCCCTCAGCGGCCACCTACAATGAGCAGTTCTTC
CASSQDPSAATYNEQFF
>TRBV7-9|.|TRBJ1-6|many|13
TGTGCCAGCAGCTTAAATCATAATTCACCCCTCCACTTT
CASSLNHNSPLHF
>TRBV6-1|.|TRBJ1-2|many|15
TGTGCCAGCAGTGCCCGGACAGACCGTTACTATGGCTACACCTTC
CASSARTDRYYGYTF
>TRBV6-5|TRBD1|TRBJ1-4|many|17
TGTGCCAGCAGTTCCGGGACAGGGTCCTTATTGGTTGAAAAACTGTTTTTT
CASSSGTGSLLVEKLFF
>TRBV7-2|TRBD1|TRBJ1-5|.|16
TGTGCCAGCACCCTTACAGGGGGCTGGAGCAATCAGCCCCAGCATTTT
CASTLTGGWSNQPQHF
>TRBV20-1|.|TRBJ1-5|many|16
TGCAGTGCTAGAGATTATGGCAGACATAGCAATCAGCCCCAGCATTTT
CSARDYGRHSNQPQHF
>TRBV10-3|.|TRBJ1-6|many|13
TGTGCCATCACCGGGACGACGGATTCACCCCTCCACTTT
CAITGTTDSPLHF
>TRBV7-3|.|TRBJ2-3|many|14
TGTGCCAGCAGCCTCTCCGGGTTCGCGGATACGCAGTATTTT
CASSLSGFADTQYF
>TRBV11-2|.|TRBJ2-5|many|12
TGTGCCAGCAGCTTAGATGGACAGACCCAGTACTTC
CASSLDGQTQYF
>TRBV20-1|.|TRBJ2-1|many|14
TGCAGTGCTAGAGGCCTGTCCTCCTACAATGAGCAGTTCTTC
CSARGLSSYNEQFF
>TRBV5-1|.|TRBJ1-5|many|16
TGCGCCAGCAGCTTGGACGGGAAGGGTGGCAATCAGCCCCAGCATTTT
CASSLDGKGGNQPQHF
>TRBV3-1|.|TRBJ2-7|.|14
TGTGCCAGCAGCATCGCCCAGCGGCCCTACGAGCAGTACTTC
CASSIAQRPYEQYF
>TRBV29-1|.|TRBJ2-5|many|13
TGCAGCGTTGAATGGCGGTTACAAGAGACCCAGTACTTC
CSVEWRLQETQYF
>TRBV5-1|TRBD1|TRBJ1-6|many|15
TGCGCCAGCAGCCTGTCGGGACAGGGGAATTCACCCCTCCACTTT
CASSLSGQGNSPLHF